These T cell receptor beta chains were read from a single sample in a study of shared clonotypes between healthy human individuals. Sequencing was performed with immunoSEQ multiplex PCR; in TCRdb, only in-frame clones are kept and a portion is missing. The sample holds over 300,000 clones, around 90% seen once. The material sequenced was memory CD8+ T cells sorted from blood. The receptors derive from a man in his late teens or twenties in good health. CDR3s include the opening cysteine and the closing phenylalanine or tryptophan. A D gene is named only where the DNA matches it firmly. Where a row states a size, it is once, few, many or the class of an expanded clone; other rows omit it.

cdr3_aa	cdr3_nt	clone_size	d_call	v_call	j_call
CASSQVGAGARYEQYF	TGCGCCAGCAGCCAAGTAGGAGCGGGAGCACGTTACGAGCAGTACTTC	.	TRBD2	TRBV4-3	TRBJ2-7
CAIRALSGQGSNEQFF	TGTGCCATCAGGGCCCTTTCAGGACAGGGATCCAATGAGCAGTTCTTC	.	TRBD1	TRBV10-3	TRBJ2-1
CASTDSYSNQPQHF	TGCGCCAGCACTGACAGCTATAGCAATCAGCCCCAGCATTTT	.	.	TRBV10-2	TRBJ1-5
CASSLGDETNYGYTF	TGTGCCAGCAGCTTAGGGGACGAAACTAACTATGGCTACACCTTC	few	.	TRBV7-2	TRBJ1-2
CASSLGRTGGIEQFF	TGTGCCAGCAGCTTAGGGAGGACAGGGGGCATTGAGCAGTTCTTC	.	TRBD1	TRBV7-9	TRBJ2-1
CASSLGDGAIGGELFF	TGCGCCAGCAGCTTGGGGGACGGAGCAATCGGCGGGGAGCTGTTTTTT	once	.	TRBV5-1	TRBJ2-2
CAISESNLMDRGGYTF	TGTGCCATCAGTGAGTCGAATCTAATGGACAGGGGTGGCTACACCTTC	.	TRBD1	TRBV10-3	TRBJ1-2
CASSHRIGSLRDEKLFF	TGTGCCAGCAGCCATAGGATTGGTAGCCTTCGGGATGAAAAACTGTTTTTT	.	.	TRBV14	TRBJ1-4
CASSQGLAGGHNEQFF	TGCGCCAGCAGCCAGGGACTAGCGGGAGGTCACAATGAGCAGTTCTTC	few	TRBD2	TRBV5-1	TRBJ2-1
CASREGTDTQYF	TGTGCCAGCAGGGAGGGGACAGATACGCAGTATTTT	.	.	TRBV2	TRBJ2-3
CASSYPTSGTDTQYF	TGTGCCAGCAGTTACCCGACTAGCGGCACAGATACGCAGTATTTT	.	TRBD2	TRBV6-6	TRBJ2-3
CASSSNVAQAEGETQYF	TGTGCCAGCAGCTCGAATGTAGCCCAGGCGGAGGGAGAGACCCAGTACTTC	.	.	TRBV7-6	TRBJ2-5
CASSQDPPGQGPSGAYEQYF	TGTGCCAGCAGCCAAGATCCCCCGGGACAGGGTCCTAGCGGGGCCTACGAGCAGTACTTC	.	.	TRBV4-2	TRBJ2-7
CASGGTSTDTQYF	TGTGCCAGTGGGGGGACTAGCACAGATACGCAGTATTTT	.	.	TRBV19	TRBJ2-3
CASSAGLAGVYEQYF	TGTGCCAGCAGCGCCGGACTAGCGGGAGTGTACGAGCAGTACTTC	.	TRBD2	TRBV7-9	TRBJ2-7
CASGAIREDQYF	TGTGCCAGCGGGGCTATCAGGGAGGACCAGTACTTC	.	.	TRBV7-2	TRBJ2-5
CASSLGTGQTLEQYF	TGTGCCAGCAGCTTAGGGACAGGACAGACCCTTGAGCAGTACTTC	few	TRBD1	TRBV7-9	TRBJ2-7
CSVEIAGTGDPYEQYF	TGCAGCGTTGAAATTGCCGGGACAGGTGACCCGTACGAGCAGTACTTC	.	TRBD1	TRBV29-1	TRBJ2-7
CASSAGQLSGYTF	TGTGCCAGCAGCGCGGGACAGCTTAGTGGCTACACCTTC	.	TRBD1	TRBV9	TRBJ1-2
CASSQDRFHRVGRTEAFF	TGCGCCAGCAGCCAAGATCGGTTTCACAGGGTGGGTAGGACTGAAGCTTTCTTT	.	.	TRBV4-1	TRBJ1-1
CASSSQGIWNEKLFF	TGTGCCAGCAGTAGTCAGGGGATATGGAATGAAAAACTGTTTTTT	many	.	TRBV6-6	TRBJ1-4
CASSSLGPGNTEAFF	TGTGCCAGCAGCTCTTTGGGACCGGGGAACACTGAAGCTTTCTTT	once	.	TRBV5-4	TRBJ1-1
CASSSGQGSYGYTF	TGTGCCAGCAGCTCCGGACAGGGAAGCTATGGCTACACCTTC	.	TRBD1	TRBV5-8	TRBJ1-2
CASSLADYTDTQYF	TGTGCCAGCAGTTTAGCGGACTACACAGATACGCAGTATTTT	.	.	TRBV2	TRBJ2-3
CASEGDGSYEQYF	TGCGCCAGCGAAGGGGACGGCTCCTACGAGCAGTACTTC	.	.	TRBV10-2	TRBJ2-7